This TCR beta chain was retrieved from a study of blood T cell repertoires in COVID-19. At the level of the study: Whether acute or convalescent, the COVID-19 samples came from the United States, Italy and Spain. PBMCs, B-cell-depleted T cells, or T cells provided the cDNA or gDNA that made up the material.

With 7 bases removed from V and 6 bases from J, the gap between germline ends came to 16 bases. The CDR3 has 13 residues. The germline V gene has CDR1 MNHEY and CDR2 SMNVEV (reference sequence). Per the authors' pipeline: Amplification from reference gene primers served as the basis for estimated nucleated cell counts. Measured with immunoSEQ multiplex PCR; TCRdb has only the in-frame clones, and not every one. V, J and clone size reflect that table, while D and trimming were determined from the DNA. The sample comprises around 55,000 clones, about nine tenths of which are singletons, and approximately 6.2% rests with the top ten.

Sequencing was done on a sample of peripheral blood. The rearrangement joins TRBV27 to TRBJ2-7; tentative D call: TRBD2 (5 bases). The clonotype comes from a man in his forties with acute or convalescent COVID-19. The CDR3 spells CASNSDRRGEQYF. The CDR3 coding sequence is TGTGCCAGCAACTCAGACCGACGGGGCGAGCAGTACTTC.